Listed here are 5 T cell receptor beta chains from one sample, sequenced in a study of tissue T cells after allogeneic stem cell transplantation. Method: immunoSEQ multiplex PCR; TCRdb's copy keeps in-frame clones and lacks some. The table has about 48,000 clones, approximately 70% seen once; the top ten hold 0.5% to 0.65%. The specimen was sorted cells pooled from one or two spleens. The receptors originated from a pool of C57BL/6 mice in good health.

As for this clone: The gene names given are mouse names. The missing CDR3 end, 1 residue past where the read stops, is filled in from the germline J gene. The chain combines TRBV16 with TRBJ1-1; D not certain. Trimming shortened V by 1 base and J by 1 base, and 4 bases separated the two germline ends. Germline CDR1 reads SGHSA; CDR2 reads FRNQAP. This CDR3 spans 13 amino acids. The CDR3 reads CASSLVGNTEVFF. The part of the CDR3 DNA that was read is TGTGCAAGCAGCTTAGTGGGGAACACAGAAGTCTTC.

As regards this clone: Genes and germline come from the mouse. Read coverage stops 1 residue before the CDR3 terminus; the germline J gene supplies the remainder. V and J are TRBV16 and TRBJ1-4, with D perhaps TRBD1 (6 bases). The V and J ends lost 6 bases and 5 bases respectively, with 10 bases between them. Germline CDR1 SGHSA, CDR2 FRNQAP. The CDR3 is made up of 13 amino acids. CDR3 bases read: TGTGCAAGCAGTCGGGACAAAAACGAAAGATTATTT. Translating gives CASSRDKNERLF. The complete CDR3 sequence is CASSRDKNERLFF.

With respect to this clone: The genes are named according to mouse. Sequencing ends 1 residue short of the CDR3 end; the germline J gene provides the rest. This sequence joins TRBV1 and TRBJ2-4, with a tentative D call TRBD1 (5 bases). V was pared by 0 bases and J by 8 bases, with 12 bases between. CDR1 is NSQYPW, CDR2 LRSPGD, per germline (reference sequence). This CDR3 is built from 14 residues. The covered CDR3 bases are TGCACCTGCAGTGCAGATCGAGGGGAGGGCACCTTGTAC. Translated: CTCSADRGEGTLY. The CDR3 in full is CTCSADRGEGTLYF.

Details on this clone: Mouse names are used for the genes. The read gets to within 1 residue of the CDR3 end, and the germline J gene fills in the rest. The chain recombines TRBV13-2 with TRBJ2-5; 7 nucleotides align to TRBD2. The CDR3 has 15 amino acids. Germline V gene sequence: CDR1 NNHNN, CDR2 SYGAGS (reference sequence). Germline trimming cut 0 bases from V and 4 bases from J; bases unmatched to any gene: 5. The CDR3 here is CASGDAGGKEDTQYF. The part of the CDR3 DNA that was read is TGTGCCAGCGGTGATGCGGGGGGGAAGGAAGACACCCAGTAC.

With regard to this clone: These gene names are mouse names. The read falls 1 residue short of the CDR3 end, and the missing part is taken from the germline J gene. V and J are TRBV19 and TRBJ1-4; no clear D. In germline, CDR1 is FNHDT, CDR2 SITEND (reference sequence). CDR3 size: 13 residues. V was shortened by 1 base and J by 4 bases, with 5 bases between the two germline ends. The CDR3 DNA, read in part, is TGTGCCAGCAGTATACAGGACAACGAAAGATTATTT. This translates into CASSIQDNERLF. The full-length CDR3 reads as CASSIQDNERLFF.